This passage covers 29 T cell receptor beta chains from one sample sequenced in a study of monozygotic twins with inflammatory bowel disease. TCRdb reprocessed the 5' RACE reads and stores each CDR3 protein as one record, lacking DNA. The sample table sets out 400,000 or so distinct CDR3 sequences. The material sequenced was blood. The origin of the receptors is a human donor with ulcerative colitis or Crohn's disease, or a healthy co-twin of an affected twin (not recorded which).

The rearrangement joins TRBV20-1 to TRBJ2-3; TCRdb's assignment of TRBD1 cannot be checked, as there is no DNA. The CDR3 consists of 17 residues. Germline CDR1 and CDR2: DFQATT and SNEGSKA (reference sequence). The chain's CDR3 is CSARVEEGQGVWDTQYF.

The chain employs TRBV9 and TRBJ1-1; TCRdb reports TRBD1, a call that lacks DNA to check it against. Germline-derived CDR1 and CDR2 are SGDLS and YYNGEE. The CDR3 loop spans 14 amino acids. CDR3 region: CASSVRGGPAEAFF.

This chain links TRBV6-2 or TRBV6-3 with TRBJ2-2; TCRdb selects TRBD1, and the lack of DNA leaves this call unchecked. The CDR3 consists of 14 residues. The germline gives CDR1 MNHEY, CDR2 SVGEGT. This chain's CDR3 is CASSTRTGSGELFF.

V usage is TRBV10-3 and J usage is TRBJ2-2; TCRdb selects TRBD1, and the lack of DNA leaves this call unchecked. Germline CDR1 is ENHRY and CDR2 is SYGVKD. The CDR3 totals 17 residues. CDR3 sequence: CAISDPLRERETGELFF.

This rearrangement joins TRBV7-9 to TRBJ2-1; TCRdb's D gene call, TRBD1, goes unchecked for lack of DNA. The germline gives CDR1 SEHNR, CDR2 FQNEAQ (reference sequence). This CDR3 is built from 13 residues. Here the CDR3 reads CASAGTGGNEQFF. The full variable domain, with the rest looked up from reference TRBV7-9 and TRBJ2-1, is DTGVSQNPRHKITKRGQNVTFRCDPISEHNRLYWYRQTLGQGPEFLTYFQNEAQLEKSRLLSDRFSAERPKGSFSTLEIQRTEQGDSAMYLCASAGTGGNEQFFGPGTRLTVL.

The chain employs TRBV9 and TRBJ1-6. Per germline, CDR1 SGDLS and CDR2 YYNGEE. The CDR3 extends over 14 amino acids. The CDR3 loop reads CASSVGPLGSPLHF.

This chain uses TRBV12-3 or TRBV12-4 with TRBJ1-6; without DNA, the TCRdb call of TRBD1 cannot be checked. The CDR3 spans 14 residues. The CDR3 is CASSGTGLGSPLHF.

The CDR3 is CASSSSDRASEQYF. This chain joins TRBV9 and TRBJ2-7; TCRdb gives TRBD1 as the D gene, but with no DNA this cannot be confirmed. CDR1 is SGDLS, CDR2 YYNGEE, per germline. The CDR3 spans 14 residues.

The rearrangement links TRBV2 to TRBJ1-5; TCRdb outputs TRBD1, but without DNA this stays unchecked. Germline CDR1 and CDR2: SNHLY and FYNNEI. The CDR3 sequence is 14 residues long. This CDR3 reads CASRFRDLSQPQHF. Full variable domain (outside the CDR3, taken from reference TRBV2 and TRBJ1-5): EPEVTQTPSHQVTQMGQEVILRCVPISNHLYFYWYRQILGQKVEFLVSFYNNEISEKSEIFDDQFSVERPDGSNFTLKIRSTKLEDSAMYFCASRFRDLSQPQHFGDGTRLSIL.

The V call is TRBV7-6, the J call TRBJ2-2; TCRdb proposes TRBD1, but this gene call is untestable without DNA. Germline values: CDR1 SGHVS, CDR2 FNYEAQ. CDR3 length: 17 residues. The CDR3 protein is CASTVGGGALKTGELFF.

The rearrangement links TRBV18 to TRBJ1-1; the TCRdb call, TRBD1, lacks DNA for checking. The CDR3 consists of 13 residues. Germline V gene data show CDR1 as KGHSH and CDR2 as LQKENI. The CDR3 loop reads CASSQSRDTEAFF.

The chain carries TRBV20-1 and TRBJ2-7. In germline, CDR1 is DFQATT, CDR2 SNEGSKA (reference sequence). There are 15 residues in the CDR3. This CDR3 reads CSARELEGPSYEQYF.

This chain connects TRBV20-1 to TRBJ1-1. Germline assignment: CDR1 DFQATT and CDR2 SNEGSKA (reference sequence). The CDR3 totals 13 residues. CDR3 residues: CSARGPGGTEAFF.

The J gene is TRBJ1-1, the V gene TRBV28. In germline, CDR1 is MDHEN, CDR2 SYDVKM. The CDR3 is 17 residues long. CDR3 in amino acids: CASSSRVNAAMNTEAFF.

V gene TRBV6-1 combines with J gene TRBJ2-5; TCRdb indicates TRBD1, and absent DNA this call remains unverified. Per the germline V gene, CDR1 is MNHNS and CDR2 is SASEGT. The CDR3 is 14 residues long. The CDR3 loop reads CASSRDRGRETQYF.

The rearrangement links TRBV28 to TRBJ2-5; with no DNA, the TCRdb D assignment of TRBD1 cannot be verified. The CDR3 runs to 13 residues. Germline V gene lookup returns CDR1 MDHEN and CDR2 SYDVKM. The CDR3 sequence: CASRTGAQETQYF. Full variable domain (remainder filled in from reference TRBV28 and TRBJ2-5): DVKVTQSSRYLVKRTGEKVFLECVQDMDHENMFWYRQDPGLGLRLIYFSYDVKMKEKGDIPEGYSVSREKKERFSLILESASTNQTSMYLCASRTGAQETQYFGPGTRLLVL.

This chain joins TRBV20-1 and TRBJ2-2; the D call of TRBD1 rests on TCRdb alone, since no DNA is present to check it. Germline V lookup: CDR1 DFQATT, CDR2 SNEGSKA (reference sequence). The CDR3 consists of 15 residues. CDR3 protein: CSARRGVPNTGELFF.

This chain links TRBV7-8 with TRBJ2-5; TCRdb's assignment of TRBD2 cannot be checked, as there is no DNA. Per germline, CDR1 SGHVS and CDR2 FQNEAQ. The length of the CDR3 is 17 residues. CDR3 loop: CASSPGLAGGYLETQYF.

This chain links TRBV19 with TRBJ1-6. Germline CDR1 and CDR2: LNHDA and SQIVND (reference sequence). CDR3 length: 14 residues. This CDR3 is CASRRDRDNSPLHF.

This chain's CDR3 is CAWSGQGAQNIQYF. The chain uses TRBV30 and TRBJ2-4; TCRdb gives TRBD1 as the D gene, but with no DNA this cannot be confirmed. The germline gives CDR1 GTSNPN, CDR2 SVGIG (reference sequence). The CDR3 has 14 amino acids.

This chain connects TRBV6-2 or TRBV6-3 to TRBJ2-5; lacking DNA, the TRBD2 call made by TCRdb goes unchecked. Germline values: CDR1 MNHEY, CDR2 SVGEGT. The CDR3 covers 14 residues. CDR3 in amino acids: CASTPSLAEETQYF.

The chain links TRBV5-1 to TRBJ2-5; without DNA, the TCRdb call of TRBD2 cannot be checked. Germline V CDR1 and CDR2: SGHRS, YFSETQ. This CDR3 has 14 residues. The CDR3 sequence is CASSVRDYRETQYF.

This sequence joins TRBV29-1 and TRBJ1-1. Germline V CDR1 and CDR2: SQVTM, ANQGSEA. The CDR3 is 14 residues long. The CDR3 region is CSDEDEGMNTEAFF.

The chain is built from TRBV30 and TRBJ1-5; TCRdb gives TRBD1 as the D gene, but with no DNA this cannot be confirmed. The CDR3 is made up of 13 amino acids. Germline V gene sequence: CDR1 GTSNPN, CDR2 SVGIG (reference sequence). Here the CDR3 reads CAWSLTDDQPQHF.

The CDR3 region is CASKVGIQKSYEQYF. The V gene is TRBV27, the J gene TRBJ2-7. The CDR3 runs to 15 residues. CDR1 and CDR2 from the germline V gene are MNHEY and SMNVEV (reference sequence).

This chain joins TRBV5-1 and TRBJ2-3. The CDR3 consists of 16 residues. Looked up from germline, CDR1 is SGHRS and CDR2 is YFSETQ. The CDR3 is CASSLGSATSTDTQYF.

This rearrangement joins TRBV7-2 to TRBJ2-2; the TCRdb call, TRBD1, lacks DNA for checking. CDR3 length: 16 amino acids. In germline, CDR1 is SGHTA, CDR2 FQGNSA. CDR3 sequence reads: CASSLARKGQGGELFF. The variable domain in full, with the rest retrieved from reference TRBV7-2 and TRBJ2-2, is GAGVSQSPSNKVTEKGKDVELRCDPISGHTALYWYRQSLGQGLEFLIYFQGNSAPDKSGLPSDRFSAERTGGSVSTLTIQRTQQEDSAVYLCASSLARKGQGGELFFGEGSRLTVL.

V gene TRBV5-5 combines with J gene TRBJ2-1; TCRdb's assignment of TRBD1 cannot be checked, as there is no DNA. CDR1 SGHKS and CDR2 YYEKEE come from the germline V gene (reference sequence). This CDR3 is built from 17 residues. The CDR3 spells CASSPLWTGDIRNEQFF.

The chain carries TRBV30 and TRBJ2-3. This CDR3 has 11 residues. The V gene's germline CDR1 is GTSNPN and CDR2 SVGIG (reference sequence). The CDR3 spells CAWKGFDTQYF.